This passage covers 11 T cell receptor beta chains from one sample sequenced in a study of shared clonotypes between healthy human individuals. Only in-frame clones appear in the TCRdb table, and some are missing; sequencing was by immunoSEQ multiplex PCR. The table includes roughly 1,100,000 clones, 60% to 80% detected once. The specimen was memory CD4+ T cells sorted from blood. This sample's subset: CD45RA-negative fraction. The receptors were sampled from a man between 18 and 35 years old in good health.

V and J are TRBV7-2 and TRBJ1-2; D gene unclear. From germline, CDR1 is SGHTA and CDR2 FQGNSA. Trimming pared 2 bases from V and 4 bases from J, leaving 11 bases between. The CDR3 totals 14 residues. CDR3 in amino acids: CASSLQGRLYGYTF. DNA of the CDR3: TGTGCCAGCAGCTTACAAGGAAGGCTCTATGGCTACACCTTC.

This clone was counted a few times. The chain couples TRBV18 to TRBJ2-4, with 10 bases matching TRBD2. Trimming at V came to 4 bases and at J to 8 bases, leaving 5 bases not matched to a gene. The CDR3 is 14 residues long. CDR1 is KGHSH and CDR2 is LQKENI in the germline V gene. CDR3 sequence: CASSLSGGADIQYF. For the CDR3, the DNA is TGTGCCAGCTCACTCAGCGGGGGGGCGGACATTCAGTACTTC. Using reference TRBV18 and TRBJ2-4 for the parts outside the CDR3, the full variable domain is NAGVMQNPRHLVRRRGQEARLRCSPMKGHSHVYWYRQLPEEGLKFMVYLQKENIIDESGMPKERFSAEFPKEGPSILRIQQVVRGDSAAYFCASSLSGGADIQYFGAGTRLSVL.

The V and J genes are TRBV4-1 and TRBJ1-4, with 9 bases fitting TRBD1. CDR1 and CDR2 from the germline V gene are MGHRA and YSYEKL. Germline trimming cut 4 bases from V and 4 bases from J; bases unmatched to any gene: 4. The CDR3 contains 15 residues. Written as DNA, the CDR3 is TGCGCCAGCAGCCGGGGGACAGGGATTAATGAAAAACTGTTTTTT. The encoded protein is CASSRGTGINEKLFF.

In nucleotides, the CDR3 is TGTGCCACCAGCAGAGATACTAGCAATGAGCAGTTCTTC. Amino acids: CATSRDTSNEQFF. The V and J genes are TRBV15 and TRBJ2-1, with D maybe TRBD2 (5 bases). Germline loops: CDR1 LNHNV, CDR2 YYDKDF (reference sequence). The CDR3 is 13 amino acids. Trimming removed 0 bases at V and 6 bases at J, with 6 bases between.

This chain links TRBV5-4 with TRBJ1-2; TRBD1 agrees at 7 bases. The CDR3 extends over 16 amino acids. Germline V gene data show CDR1 as SGHNT and CDR2 as YYREEE (reference sequence). After removal of 1 base from V and 2 bases from J, the junction contained 8 bases not matched to a gene. The CDR3 sequence: CASSLRGGAINYGYTF. The CDR3 nucleotides are TGTGCCAGCAGCTTGAGAGGGGGCGCGATCAACTATGGCTACACCTTC.

This chain joins TRBV5-1 and TRBJ2-2; TRBD1 is a possible D gene (6 bases). CDR3 length equals 15 residues. With 4 bases removed from V and 1 base from J, the gap between germline ends came to 11 bases. CDR1 is SGHRS, CDR2 YFSETQ, per germline. CDR3 sequence: CASSPQGMNTGELFF. CDR3 nucleotide sequence: TGCGCCAGCAGCCCACAGGGCATGAACACCGGGGAGCTGTTTTTT.

The CDR3 here is CASSQFQGTEAFF. In nucleotides, the CDR3 is TGCGCCAGCAGCCAGTTTCAGGGCACTGAAGCTTTCTTT. The genes are TRBV5-1 and TRBJ1-1, with D perhaps matching TRBD1 (5 bases). Looked up from germline, CDR1 is SGHRS and CDR2 is YFSETQ. The CDR3 loop spans 13 amino acids. The V gene lost 4 bases and the J gene lost 4 bases, with 11 bases spanning the gap.

V and J are TRBV7-6 and TRBJ1-2; the D gene is possibly TRBD1 (6 bases). V was trimmed by 1 base and J by 7 bases, leaving 13 bases between them. Germline V gives CDR1 SGHVS, CDR2 FNYEAQ. The CDR3 contains 14 residues. The CDR3 bases are TGTGCCAGCAGCTTAGGCGAACAGGGTATTGGCTACACCTTC. Protein sequence: CASSLGEQGIGYTF.

This clone is a singleton in its sample. The chain has TRBV6-5 and TRBJ1-2, with 7 bases lining up with TRBD1. The CDR3 runs 12 residues. V lost 5 bases and J lost 5; bases outside the gene matches: 2. The germline gives CDR1 MNHEY, CDR2 SVGAGI. CDR3 sequence: CASSKQGYGYTF. The CDR3, as DNA: TGTGCCAGCAGTAAACAGGGGTATGGCTACACCTTC.

This clone has a single count. The rearrangement joins TRBV5-4 to TRBJ1-5, with D uncertain. Trimming removed 5 bases at V and 1 base at J, with 13 bases between. Germline CDR1 is SGHNT and CDR2 is YYREEE (reference sequence). The CDR3 has 15 residues. The CDR3 here is CASSPNPGSNQPQHF. Written as DNA, the CDR3 is TGTGCCAGCAGTCCAAATCCGGGGAGCAATCAGCCCCAGCATTTT.

V is TRBV2 and J is TRBJ2-3; TRBD2 aligns across 10 bases. Per germline, CDR1 SNHLY and CDR2 FYNNEI. This CDR3 has 18 amino acids. Trimming removed 10 bases from V and 4 bases from J; junction bases left unmatched: 20. The chain's CDR3 is CATQRGSGGAVWADTQYF. The CDR3 DNA sequence: TGTGCCACCCAAAGAGGAAGCGGGGGGGCCGTCTGGGCAGATACGCAGTATTTT.